The 24 T cell receptor beta chains listed next were all sequenced from one sample in a study of radiation and T cells in renal cell carcinoma. Using immunoSEQ multiplex PCR, the repertoire was profiled, and TCRdb retains in-frame clones only, with some absent. The sample yields approximately 90,000 clones, around nine tenths seen once. The sample's time point: baseline pretreatment blood. Treatment described: 15 Gy SBRT to primary tumor, nephrectomy 4 weeks later. The sequenced sample was blood, obtained from a patient whose treatment included radiotherapy and nephrectomy. The receptor set was obtained from a man aged 50 to 60 with renal cell carcinoma.

The chain has TRBV2 and TRBJ2-3; possibly TRBD2 for D (6 bases). CDR1 and CDR2 (germline): SNHLY, FYNNEI. The CDR3 is 16 amino acids. Trimming removed 6 bases from V and 0 bases from J, with 16 bases in between. Here the CDR3 reads CASRWEAGTSTDTQYF. The CDR3 coding sequence is TGTGCCAGCAGGTGGGAGGCGGGAACTAGCACAGATACGCAGTATTTT.

The rearrangement uses TRBV11-3 and TRBJ2-5; perhaps TRBD2 as D (6 bases). The CDR3 loop spans 14 amino acids. V lost 4 bases to trimming and J lost 5 bases, with 14 bases between them. The germline V gene encodes CDR1 SGHNT and CDR2 YENEEA. CDR3 region: CASSSSQGGETQYF. The CDR3 DNA follows: TGTGCCAGCAGCTCTTCTCAGGGAGGCGAGACCCAGTACTTC.

This clone has just one count. The chain links TRBV15 to TRBJ1-3; D is unresolved. The CDR3 contains 18 residues. CDR1 is LNHNV, CDR2 YYDKDF, per germline (reference sequence). Trimming left V 0 bases short and J 5 bases short, with 20 bases between. The CDR3 coding sequence is TGTGCCACCAGCAGAGATACCTATATGACGGGAGGGAGAAACACCATATATTTT. Protein sequence: CATSRDTYMTGGRNTIYF.

This clone was seen only once. This chain uses TRBV25-1 with TRBJ2-5, with D possibly being TRBD2 (6 bases). Germline CDR1 reads MGHDK; CDR2 reads SYGVNS. This CDR3 region has 13 residues. V gave up 3 bases and J gave up 7 bases, with 12 bases separating them. CDR3 bases: TGTGCCAGCAGTGAGGGGCGGGGCCGGACCCAGTACTTC. It codes for CASSEGRGRTQYF.

This chain uses TRBV11-3 with TRBJ2-1, with D possibly TRBD2 on 6 matching bases. The CDR3 totals 17 residues. Germline V gives CDR1 SGHNT, CDR2 YENEEA. V gave up 5 bases and J gave up 0 bases, with 17 bases separating them. The CDR3 reads CASSPKAGDSSYNEQFF. The CDR3 DNA reads TGTGCCAGCAGCCCCAAGGCTGGGGACTCCTCCTACAATGAGCAGTTCTTC.

This clone showed up just once. The chain combines TRBV30 with TRBJ2-7, with 9 positions matching TRBD2. Germline V gives CDR1 GTSNPN, CDR2 SVGIG (reference sequence). Trimming took 2 bases from V and 4 from J; bases not matched to a gene: 6. This CDR3 contains 14 residues. The chain's CDR3 is CAWSPGLATYEQYF. The DNA for the CDR3 is TGTGCCTGGAGTCCAGGACTAGCGACTTACGAGCAGTACTTC.

The J gene is TRBJ2-7, the V gene TRBV2; 12 nucleotides match TRBD2. The CDR3 covers 15 residues. CDR1 SNHLY and CDR2 FYNNEI come from the germline V gene. This chain's CDR3 is CVILRDRLAGDEQYF. The DNA for the CDR3 is TGTGTCATCCTTAGAGACCGACTAGCGGGAGACGAGCAGTACTTC.

The chain uses TRBV4-1 and TRBJ2-7, with D perhaps matching TRBD2 (5 bases). Trimming left V 4 bases short and J 0 bases short, with 25 bases between. The CDR3 consists of 19 residues. Per the germline V gene, CDR1 is MGHRA and CDR2 is YSYEKL. The DNA of the CDR3 is TGCGCCAGCAGCCCTTTCGGGATGAATCGGCCCTCGAGCTCCTACGAGCAGTACTTC. Translated: CASSPFGMNRPSSSYEQYF.

Worth noting for this clone: Other DNA sequences of this sample code for an identical CDR3. This chain links TRBV4-1 with TRBJ2-3; D perhaps matches TRBD2 (6 bases). V was trimmed by 1 base and J by 0 bases, leaving 11 bases between them. The CDR3 covers 16 residues. Germline loops: CDR1 MGHRA, CDR2 YSYEKL. The CDR3 DNA reads as TGCGCCAGCAGCCAAGGGGGCGGGGAAAGCACAGATACGCAGTATTTT. Encoded protein: CASSQGGGESTDTQYF.

The V gene is TRBV9, the J gene TRBJ2-7; the match to TRBD1 covers 11 bases. The V gene's germline CDR1 is SGDLS and CDR2 YYNGEE. V shed 3 bases, J shed 3 bases, and the junction held 5 bases outside the gene matches. The CDR3 is 15 amino acids. DNA of the CDR3: TGTGCCAGCAGCGCTGGACAGGGGGCCTACTACGAGCAGTACTTC. It specifies CASSAGQGAYYEQYF.

V and J are TRBV5-1 and TRBJ1-1; tentative D call: TRBD1 (6 bases). The germline V gene encodes CDR1 SGHRS and CDR2 YFSETQ. V dropped 4 bases and J dropped 1 base, with 14 bases sitting between them. This CDR3 region has 15 residues. This CDR3 is CASSTGMPKNTEAFF. The CDR3 DNA is TGCGCCAGCAGCACAGGGATGCCAAAGAACACTGAAGCTTTCTTT.

The chain joins TRBV19 to TRBJ1-5; perhaps TRBD1 as D (6 bases). V lost 6 bases, J lost 4 bases, and 19 bases lay in between. The CDR3 loop spans 16 amino acids. CDR1 is LNHDA and CDR2 is SQIVND in the germline V gene (reference sequence). The CDR3 DNA reads as TGTGCCAGTAGGGTTTCGATGACAGGCACAAATCAGCCCCAGCATTTT. It codes for CASRVSMTGTNQPQHF.

V usage is TRBV10-1 and J usage is TRBJ2-1, with D perhaps matching TRBD1 or TRBD2 (5 bases each). This CDR3 contains 14 residues. V gave up 3 bases and J gave up 8 bases, with 14 bases separating them. From germline, CDR1 is WNHNN and CDR2 SYGVQD (reference sequence). CDR3 protein: CASSDHGRGYEQFF. The CDR3 DNA is TGCGCCAGCAGTGACCATGGACGGGGCTATGAGCAGTTCTTC.

This rearrangement joins TRBV6-5 to TRBJ2-2, with TRBD1 identical over 10 bases. CDR1 is MNHEY, CDR2 SVGAGI, per germline. CDR3 length: 14 residues. V gave up 6 bases and J gave up 5 bases; unmatched junction bases: 3. The CDR3 DNA sequence: TGTGCCAGCAGGGACAGGGGGGGGACCGGGGAGCTGTTTTTT. Protein: CASRDRGGTGELFF.

V usage is TRBV5-5 and J usage is TRBJ1-4; D not certain. In germline, CDR1 is SGHKS, CDR2 YYEKEE (reference sequence). The CDR3 has 12 amino acids. The ends were cut back, 7 bases at V and 7 bases at J, with 11 bases in the middle. The chain's CDR3 is CASQKPGEKLFF. The CDR3 region has the DNA TGTGCCAGCCAAAAACCTGGTGAAAAACTGTTTTTT.

The CDR3 spells CASFRGDQETQYF. The CDR3 DNA is TGCGCCAGCTTCAGAGGGGATCAAGAGACCCAGTACTTC. This chain uses TRBV5-1 with TRBJ2-5; either TRBD1 or TRBD2 may supply D (5 bases each). CDR1 and CDR2 (germline): SGHRS, YFSETQ. V gave up 7 bases and J gave up 2 bases, with 12 bases separating them. This CDR3 region has 13 residues.

This clone was seen only a few times. The CDR3 is CASSEQDRNSNQPQHF. DNA for the CDR3: TGTGCCAGCAGTGAACAGGACAGGAATAGCAATCAGCCCCAGCATTTT. The J gene is TRBJ1-5, the V gene TRBV6-1; 7 nucleotides line up with TRBD1. With 2 bases clipped from V and 0 bases from J, the junction kept 4 bases outside the gene matches. CDR3 length equals 16 residues. From germline, CDR1 is MNHNS and CDR2 SASEGT.

The V gene is TRBV30, the J gene TRBJ2-3, with TRBD1 as a possible D gene (5 bases). Germline lookup yields CDR1 GTSNPN and CDR2 SVGIG (reference sequence). The CDR3 consists of 15 residues. Trimming cost V 7 bases and J 2 bases, with 19 bases left between them. The CDR3 nucleotides read TGTGCCTCAGATGTAAGGGCAGGGCTCACAGATACGCAGTATTTT. Amino acid sequence: CASDVRAGLTDTQYF. Together with reference TRBV30 and TRBJ2-3, the CDR3 gives the full variable domain: SQTIHQWPATLVQPVGSPLSLECTVEGTSNPNLYWYRQAAGRGLQLLFYSVGIGQISSEVPQNLSASRPQDRQFILSSKKLLLSDSGFYLCASDVRAGLTDTQYFGPGTRLTVL.

V and J are TRBV19 and TRBJ2-5; 8 bases match TRBD2. Germline trimming cut 5 bases from V and 4 bases from J; bases unmatched to any gene: 9. Germline-derived CDR1 and CDR2 are LNHDA and SQIVND (reference sequence). This CDR3 contains 15 residues. CDR3 bases: TGTGCCAGTAGTTTCGGGGGGGCATACGGAGAGACCCAGTACTTC. Translated, it gives CASSFGGAYGETQYF.

This clone was counted once. This chain connects TRBV5-5 to TRBJ2-7; D is uncertain. With 4 bases removed from V and 2 bases from J, the gap between germline ends came to 4 bases. In germline, CDR1 is SGHKS, CDR2 YYEKEE (reference sequence). This CDR3 region has 11 residues. The CDR3 sequence: CASSVAYEQYF. The CDR3 DNA reads TGTGCCAGCAGCGTAGCCTACGAGCAGTACTTC.

The rearrangement joins TRBV6-1 to TRBJ1-1, with 10 bases lining up with TRBD1. Germline V CDR1 and CDR2: MNHNS, SASEGT. The V segment lost 6 bases and the J segment 6 bases; nucleotides outside the gene matches: 4. CDR3 length: 13 amino acids. CDR3 amino acids: CASSRDRGSEAFF. Here the CDR3 DNA reads TGTGCCAGCAGCCGGGACAGGGGCTCTGAAGCTTTCTTT.

This chain joins TRBV2 and TRBJ1-2, with 7 bases that match TRBD1. The CDR3 extends over 14 amino acids. V was pared by 6 bases and J by 3 bases, with 7 bases of the junction left unmatched. Germline V gene sequence: CDR1 SNHLY, CDR2 FYNNEI. CDR3: CASSALGTDYGYTF. In DNA form, the CDR3 reads TGTGCCAGCAGCGCGCTCGGGACAGACTATGGCTACACCTTC. Filled out from reference TRBV2 and TRBJ1-2, the complete variable domain reads EPEVTQTPSHQVTQMGQEVILRCVPISNHLYFYWYRQILGQKVEFLVSFYNNEISEKSEIFDDQFSVERPDGSNFTLKIRSTKLEDSAMYFCASSALGTDYGYTFGSGTRLTVV.

The chain's CDR3 is CASSLGQANTGNTIYF. In DNA, the CDR3 is TGCGCCAGCAGCCTGGGACAGGCGAACACTGGAAACACCATATATTTT. The gene calls are TRBV5-1 and TRBJ1-3; the match to TRBD1 covers 8 bases. The CDR3 totals 16 residues. Germline V lookup: CDR1 SGHRS, CDR2 YFSETQ. Trimming cost V 4 bases and J 2 bases; bases outside gene matches: 8.

This chain joins TRBV5-1 and TRBJ2-5; D may be TRBD1 or TRBD2 (5 bases each). Trimming stripped 0 bases from V and 5 bases from J, with 14 bases between. The CDR3 consists of 15 residues. Germline V gene data show CDR1 as SGHRS and CDR2 as YFSETQ. This CDR3 is CASSLEGRAGETQYF. CDR3 nucleotide sequence: TGCGCCAGCAGCTTGGAGGGACGGGCGGGTGAGACCCAGTACTTC.